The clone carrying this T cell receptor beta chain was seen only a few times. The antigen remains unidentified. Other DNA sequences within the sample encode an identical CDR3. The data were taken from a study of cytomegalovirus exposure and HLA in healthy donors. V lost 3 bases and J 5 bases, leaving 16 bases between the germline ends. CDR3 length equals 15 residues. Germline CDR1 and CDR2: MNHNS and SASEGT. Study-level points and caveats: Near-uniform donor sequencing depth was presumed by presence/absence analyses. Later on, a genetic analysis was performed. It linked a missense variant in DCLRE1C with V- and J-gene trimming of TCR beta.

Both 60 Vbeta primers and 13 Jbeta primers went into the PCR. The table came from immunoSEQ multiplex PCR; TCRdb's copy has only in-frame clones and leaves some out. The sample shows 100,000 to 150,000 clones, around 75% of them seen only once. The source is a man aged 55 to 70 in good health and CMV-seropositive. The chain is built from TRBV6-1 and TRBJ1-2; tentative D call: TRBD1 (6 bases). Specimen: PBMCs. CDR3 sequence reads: CASSDLTGPSYGYTF. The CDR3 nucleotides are TGTGCCAGCAGTGACCTGACAGGCCCCTCTTATGGCTACACCTTC.